One and the same sample provided the 27 T cell receptor beta chains below, sequenced in a study of low-dose radiotherapy and immunotherapy resistance in tumors. Time point noted: before trial treatment. TRAV- and TRBV-specific primers, spanning alpha and beta chains, primed first-strand cDNA. The authors ran about 18 PCR cycles to amplify TCRs with a constant-region primer and V-primer adapter. One entry per CDR3 protein results from TCRdb running MiXCR on the reads. The repertoire holds 65,000 to 100,000 distinct CDR3 sequences, with about a sixth as singletons. The sample here was PBMCs, taken before treatment. The receptors originated from a male donor with prostate cancer.

This clonotype was seen many times. The chain is built from TRBV2 and TRBJ2-5; maybe TRBD1 (7 bases). The CDR3 contains 17 residues. The ends were cut back, 5 bases at V and 5 bases at J, with 24 bases in the middle. Germline V lookup: CDR1 SNHLY, CDR2 FYNNEI. CDR3 in DNA: TGTGCCAGCAGTTCAGGGGGGTCCATCGGCGGCTGGGAGACCCAGTACTTC. Its translation is CASSSGGSIGGWETQYF.

Comment on this clonotype: A single base separates this from a much larger clone, so it may be a read error. V is TRBV7-6 and J is TRBJ2-3; 8 bases align to TRBD1. This CDR3 has 14 residues. Germline V gives CDR1 SGHVS, CDR2 FNYEAQ. The CDR3 region has the DNA TGTGCCAGCAGCTCAGGGACAGGCACATATACGCAGTATTTT. Residues: CASSSGTGTYTQYF.

This clonotype has a count of ten or more. This chain links TRBV30 with TRBJ1-6, with D perhaps TRBD1 (6 bases). The V gene's germline CDR1 is GTSNPN and CDR2 SVGIG (reference sequence). The CDR3 covers 15 residues. V lost 0 bases, J lost 9 bases, and 15 bases lay in between. Written as DNA, the CDR3 is TGTGCCTGGAGTGTACTCGGTGGAGGGGGTTCACCCCTCCACTTT. It codes for CAWSVLGGGGSPLHF.

In this sample, this clonotype turned up many times. The chain has TRBV7-2 and TRBJ2-3; D gene unclear. The V end lost 5 bases, the J end lost 4 bases, and 13 bases lay between the germline ends. This CDR3 is 14 amino acids long. CDR1 is SGHTA, CDR2 FQGNSA, per germline. CDR3 residues: CASSPVVAADTQYF. The CDR3 DNA reads as TGTGCCAGCAGCCCCGTTGTCGCAGCAGATACGCAGTATTTT. Supplemented by reference TRBV7-2 and TRBJ2-3, the full variable domain reads GAGVSQSPSNKVTEKGKDVELRCDPISGHTALYWYRQSLGQGLEFLIYFQGNSAPDKSGLPSDRFSAERTGGSVSTLTIQRTQQEDSAVYLCASSPVVAADTQYFGPGTRLTVL.

This clonotype was recorded at least ten times. This chain uses TRBV6-6 with TRBJ2-3, with TRBD2 as a possible D gene (5 bases). This CDR3 has 13 amino acids. Trimming removed 7 bases at V and 0 bases at J, with 8 bases between. Germline CDR1 and CDR2: MNHNY and SVGAGI (reference sequence). CDR3 sequence reads: CASTWTSTDTQYF. The CDR3, as DNA: TGTGCCAGCACTTGGACTAGCACAGATACGCAGTATTTT.

Points on this clonotype: A far larger clone is only one base removed, so a read error is likely. This chain links TRBV5-3 with TRBJ1-4; D gene ambiguous. TRBV5-3 is treated as an ORF (open reading frame) with a function not yet certain. This CDR3 is 12 amino acids long. The V gene lost 10 bases and the J gene lost 14 bases, with 21 bases spanning the gap. CDR3 residues: CAGSLDPERLFF. The CDR3 DNA follows: TGTGCCGGCAGCTTGGACCCAGAACGGCTGTTTTTT.

This clonotype was found many times. This chain connects TRBV5-5 to TRBJ2-1; a possible D gene is TRBD2 (5 bases). This CDR3 has 15 residues. V lost 0 bases, J lost 6 bases, and 13 bases lay in between. Germline V lookup: CDR1 SGHKS, CDR2 YYEKEE (reference sequence). CDR3: CASSLEGHRGNEQFF. The CDR3 coding sequence is TGTGCCAGCAGCTTGGAGGGCCACCGGGGCAATGAGCAGTTCTTC.

The chain carries TRBV2 and TRBJ2-3, with TRBD2 matching over 10 bases. Trimming took 3 bases from V and 1 from J; bases not matched to a gene: 10. The CDR3 is 18 residues long. CDR1 SNHLY and CDR2 FYNNEI come from the germline V gene. CDR3 in amino acids: CASSDPLGLAGGTDTQYF. As DNA, the CDR3 is TGTGCCAGCAGTGACCCCCTAGGGCTAGCGGGGGGCACAGATACGCAGTATTTT.

In its sample, this clonotype was seen many times. V and J are TRBV3-1 and TRBJ1-1, with D unclear. Germline values: CDR1 LGHDT, CDR2 YNNKEL (reference sequence). Trimming took off 0 bases at V and 8 bases at J, with 7 bases between the two ends. The CDR3 loop spans 12 amino acids. Written as DNA, the CDR3 is TGTGCCAGCAGCCAAGAGCGATCCGAAGCTTTCTTT. This codes for CASSQERSEAFF.

This clonotype has a count of ten or more. This rearrangement joins TRBV12-3 or TRBV12-4 to TRBJ2-7; D not resolved. Trimming took off 4 bases at V and 5 bases at J, with 12 bases between the two ends. This CDR3 is 13 amino acids long. The CDR3 DNA reads as TGTGCCAGCAGTTATATTCGCTACCACGAGCAGTACTTC. Amino acids: CASSYIRYHEQYF.

This clonotype was counted many times. The chain has TRBV20-1 and TRBJ2-6; D is unclear. The ends were cut back, 6 bases at V and 0 bases at J, with 3 bases in the middle. The V gene's germline CDR1 is DFQATT and CDR2 SNEGSKA (reference sequence). CDR3 length equals 12 residues. The CDR3 loop is CSAASGANVLTF. The CDR3 bases are TGCAGTGCAGCCTCTGGGGCCAACGTCCTGACTTTC.

This clonotype was recorded many times. The chain couples TRBV4-1 to TRBJ2-2; D is possibly TRBD1 (6 bases). V lost 4 bases, J lost 6 bases, and 12 bases lay in between. The CDR3 sequence is 14 residues long. The germline gives CDR1 MGHRA, CDR2 YSYEKL. CDR3 sequence reads: CASSLYGGPGELFF. CDR3 bases: TGCGCCAGCAGCCTTTATGGGGGCCCCGGGGAGCTGTTTTTT.

This clonotype was recorded once. V gene TRBV24-1 combines with J gene TRBJ1-2, with 7 bases identical to TRBD1. The CDR3 has 13 residues. J gave up 2 bases and V 9 bases, and 5 bases lay outside the gene matches. The germline CDR1 and CDR2 sequences are KGHDR and SFDVKD. In DNA form, the CDR3 reads TGTGCCACCCGACAGGGTGAGAACTATGGCTACACCTTC. Translating it yields CATRQGENYGYTF.

This clonotype has at least ten counts. This chain's CDR3 is CSAYGQSTYEQYF. CDR3 nucleotides: TGCAGTGCATATGGACAGTCCACCTACGAGCAGTACTTC. The rearrangement joins TRBV20-1 to TRBJ2-7; D possibly corresponds to TRBD1 (6 bases). V was trimmed by 6 bases and J by 2 bases, leaving 14 bases between them. The germline V gene has CDR1 DFQATT and CDR2 SNEGSKA (reference sequence). The CDR3 is made up of 13 amino acids.

This clonotype was detected many times. CDR3 DNA sequence: TGTGCCACCAGCAGACCGGGCATAGGGCCAACTAATGAAAAACTGTTTTTT. Protein: CATSRPGIGPTNEKLFF. V and J are TRBV15 and TRBJ1-4; D remains unclear. Germline V gene data show CDR1 as LNHNV and CDR2 as YYDKDF (reference sequence). The germline V and J ends were trimmed by 2 bases and 0 bases, with 13 bases remaining between them. The CDR3 runs 17 residues.

This clonotype was detected a few times. The J gene is TRBJ1-2, the V gene TRBV20-1; a possible D gene is TRBD1 (5 bases). The V gene's germline CDR1 is DFQATT and CDR2 SNEGSKA (reference sequence). The CDR3 is 13 residues long. The V end lost 0 bases, the J end lost 4 bases, and 9 bases lay between the germline ends. The DNA of the CDR3 is TGCAGTGCTAGAGACAGGGAGGGCTATGGCTACACCTTC. Its translation: CSARDREGYGYTF.

This chain joins TRBV2 and TRBJ2-3; D possibly corresponds to TRBD2 (5 bases). Deletions cut 2 bases from V and 4 bases from J, with 13 bases between. This CDR3 comprises 15 residues. The V gene's germline CDR1 is SNHLY and CDR2 FYNNEI. In DNA, the CDR3 is TGTGCCAGCAGTGAACCGGGGATTCGTTCAGATACGCAGTATTTT. As protein: CASSEPGIRSDTQYF.

This clonotype appeared many times. J is TRBJ2-3 and V is TRBV11-3; no clear D. The V gene lost 4 bases and the J gene lost 3 bases, with 14 bases spanning the gap. The V gene's germline CDR1 is SGHNT and CDR2 YENEEA. The CDR3 is made up of 15 amino acids. The CDR3 here is CASSYGRVRTDTQYF. CDR3 DNA: TGTGCCAGCAGCTACGGAAGGGTTCGGACAGATACGCAGTATTTT.

This clonotype has ten or more counts. The J gene is TRBJ2-1, the V gene TRBV29-1, with D perhaps TRBD1 (6 bases). V was cut by 7 bases and J by 5 bases, with 21 bases left in between. This CDR3 has 15 amino acids. Per the germline V gene, CDR1 is SQVTM and CDR2 is ANQGSEA. The CDR3 sequence is CSALEQGLVDNEQFF. The DNA of the CDR3 is TGCAGCGCTCTAGAACAGGGTTTGGTAGACAATGAGCAGTTCTTC.

A word on this clonotype: This likely reflects a read error, since a far larger clone is one base away. The V and J genes are TRBV9 and TRBJ2-7, with 12 bases lining up with TRBD2. V dropped 1 base and J dropped 7; count of bases not matched to a gene: 6. The CDR3 has 15 residues. Germline V CDR1 and CDR2: SGDLS, YYNGEE. This CDR3 is CASSVSSGGAGEQYF. The CDR3 DNA is TGTGCCAGCAGCGTATCTAGCGGGGGGGCCGGGGAGCAGTACTTC.

This clonotype was observed many times. This CDR3 reads CASSAVVPREVHNEQFF. CDR3 nucleotide sequence: TGTGCCAGCAGCGCCGTGGTACCTAGGGAGGTCCACAATGAGCAGTTCTTC. The V and J genes are TRBV7-8 and TRBJ2-1; TRBD2 is a possible D gene (6 bases). Trimming cost V 5 bases and J 5 bases, with 22 bases left between them. Germline-derived CDR1 and CDR2 are SGHVS and FQNEAQ. There are 17 residues in the CDR3.

This clonotype has a count of ten or more. J is TRBJ2-7 and V is TRBV19; D call uncertain. Per germline, CDR1 LNHDA and CDR2 SQIVND (reference sequence). Trimming cost V 6 bases and J 3 bases, with 12 bases left between them. This CDR3 comprises 13 residues. The CDR3 spells CASSATVGYEQYF. CDR3 coding DNA: TGTGCCAGTAGCGCGACGGTGGGCTACGAGCAGTACTTC.

The chain has TRBV5-4 and TRBJ2-5; tentatively, D is TRBD2 (6 bases). The CDR3 loop spans 14 amino acids. V lost 0 bases and J 2 bases, leaving 8 bases between the germline ends. CDR1 and CDR2 from the germline V gene are SGHNT and YYREEE (reference sequence). The DNA for the CDR3 is TGTGCCAGCAGCTTGGCCGGGACTCAAGAGACCCAGTACTTC. Its translation is CASSLAGTQETQYF.

In regard to this clonotype: No DNA is shown, since the ends of the CDR3 on it are uncertain; the CDR3 is the one TCRdb lists. The chain employs TRBV7-3 and TRBJ2-2; the table calls TRBD2, which could not be checked here. The germline gives CDR1 SGHTA, CDR2 FQGTGA. The length of the CDR3 is 18 amino acids, counting both ends. CDR3 protein: CASSLAGQSPYTGELFFF.

The chain employs TRBV2 and TRBJ2-1, with TRBD2 identical over 8 bases. The CDR3 extends over 19 amino acids. With V trimmed by 2 bases and J by 4 bases, 16 bases remained unmatched. CDR1 SNHLY and CDR2 FYNNEI come from the germline V gene. The CDR3 bases are TGTGCCAGCAGTGAATCTGGCCCCAGTATAGCGGGAAGTTACAATGAGCAGTTCTTC. Protein product: CASSESGPSIAGSYNEQFF.

This clonotype showed up many times. The chain recombines TRBV28 with TRBJ2-5; no reliable D call. The CDR3 has 14 amino acids. V was pared by 8 bases and J by 2 bases, with 15 bases between. Germline values: CDR1 MDHEN, CDR2 SYDVKM. CDR3: CASGGTGVQETQYF. DNA of the CDR3: TGTGCCAGCGGCGGAACGGGTGTGCAAGAGACCCAGTACTTC.

V is TRBV11-2 and J is TRBJ2-7; TRBD1 or TRBD2 may be the D gene (5 bases each). Germline values: CDR1 SGHAT, CDR2 FQNNGV. The CDR3 totals 14 residues. V shed 3 bases and J shed 2 bases, with 11 bases lying between them. CDR3 protein: CASSFGTDAYEQYF. CDR3 DNA: TGTGCCAGCAGCTTTGGGACGGACGCCTACGAGCAGTACTTC. Together with reference TRBV11-2 and TRBJ2-7, the CDR3 gives the full variable domain: EAGVAQSPRYKIIEKRQSVAFWCNPISGHATLYWYQQILGQGPKLLIQFQNNGVVDDSQLPKDRFSAERLKGVDSTLKIQPAKLEDSAVYLCASSFGTDAYEQYFGPGTRLTVT.